Following are 31 T cell receptor beta chains from one sample sequenced in a study of T cells after yellow fever vaccination. TCRdb reanalysed the 5' RACE reads using MiXCR and keeps one entry per CDR3 protein. The profile shows approximately 510,000 distinct CDR3 sequences, 21% of them singletons. The sequences come from PBMCs, collected roughly 20 days after the first yellow fever vaccination. These receptors came from a man between 18 and 29 years old who received the YFV17D yellow fever vaccine.

This clonotype showed up just once. The chain joins TRBV7-3 to TRBJ2-3, with D unclear. CDR1 and CDR2 (germline): SGHTA, FQGTGA. With 5 bases removed from V and 6 bases from J, the gap between germline ends came to 18 bases. This CDR3 is built from 15 residues. The CDR3, as DNA: TGTGCCAGCAGCGATAGGGTGGGCCCGCTGGATACGCAGTATTTT. The encoded protein is CASSDRVGPLDTQYF.

This clonotype was seen only a few times. The V gene is TRBV5-1, the J gene TRBJ2-7; 7 bases are a match to TRBD1. V lost 3 bases, J lost 6 bases, and 3 bases stayed unmatched. Germline V gives CDR1 SGHRS, CDR2 YFSETQ. This CDR3 has 12 residues. The CDR3 nucleotides are TGCGCCAGCAGCTGGGACAGTTCCGAGCAGTACTTC. As protein: CASSWDSSEQYF.

The V call is TRBV7-2, the J call TRBJ1-1, with D unclear. The germline CDR1 and CDR2 sequences are SGHTA and FQGNSA. With 5 bases removed from V and 5 bases from J, the gap between germline ends came to 9 bases. This CDR3 is 12 amino acids long. CDR3 in DNA: TGTGCCAGCAGCCGCGGGGAAACTGAAGCTTTCTTT. Translated, it gives CASSRGETEAFF.

This clonotype was recorded at least ten times. V gene TRBV7-8 combines with J gene TRBJ1-5; 7 bases match TRBD1. CDR3 length equals 14 residues. Germline CDR1 is SGHVS and CDR2 is FQNEAQ. V lost 8 bases to trimming and J lost 2 bases; unmatched junction nucleotides: 6. The CDR3 nucleotides are TGTGCCAGCGAAATTGGACAGGGCAATCAGCCCCAGCATTTT. As protein: CASEIGQGNQPQHF.

This clonotype showed up many times. The rearrangement links TRBV12-3 or TRBV12-4 to TRBJ2-1, with D possibly TRBD1 on 5 matching bases. The CDR3 extends over 11 amino acids. V was cut by 4 bases and J by 7 bases, with 5 bases left in between. The CDR3 nucleotides read TGTGCCAGCAGTTACAGGAATGAGCAGTTCTTC. The encoded protein is CASSYRNEQFF.

This clonotype was picked up a small number of times. The chain is built from TRBV28 and TRBJ2-1; no reliable D call. Germline CDR1 reads MDHEN; CDR2 reads SYDVKM. The V end was cut by 10 bases, the J end by 8 bases, with 18 bases between. The CDR3 length is 13 residues. The CDR3 bases are TGTGCCACCCGGGCCGGGTTCCGGGATGAGCAGTTCTTC. This gives the protein CATRAGFRDEQFF.

J is TRBJ2-1 and V is TRBV5-6; 9 bases match TRBD1. The V gene end was trimmed by 7 bases and the J gene end by 2 bases; junction bases not matched to a gene: 7. This CDR3 comprises 15 residues. Germline loops: CDR1 SGHDT, CDR2 YYEEEE. In nucleotides, the CDR3 is TGTGCCAGCGGCGCCGGGACAGGGCCCTACAATGAGCAGTTCTTC. As protein: CASGAGTGPYNEQFF.

There are a few counts of this clonotype. This chain links TRBV7-2 with TRBJ1-5, with D maybe TRBD1 (5 bases). This CDR3 is 14 amino acids long. Between the trimmed V and J ends, which lost 2 bases and 6 bases, there was a span of 11 bases. Germline V gene data show CDR1 as SGHTA and CDR2 as FQGNSA. The CDR3 DNA follows: TGTGCCAGCAGCTTAATTTTGGGGGGTCAGCCCCAGCATTTT. Its protein product is CASSLILGGQPQHF.

The chain uses TRBV18 and TRBJ2-3; a possible D gene is TRBD1 (5 bases). The germline gives CDR1 KGHSH, CDR2 LQKENI. Trimming shortened V by 3 bases and J by 0 bases, and 13 bases separated the two germline ends. The length of the CDR3 is 16 residues. The CDR3 loop reads CASSPQGIRSTDTQYF. CDR3 coding DNA: TGTGCCAGCTCACCCCAGGGAATCCGTAGCACAGATACGCAGTATTTT.

This clonotype was found a few times. The V call is TRBV3-1, the J call TRBJ2-5; no clear D. In germline, CDR1 is LGHDT, CDR2 YNNKEL (reference sequence). This CDR3 is built from 13 residues. The ends were cut back, 5 bases at V and 5 bases at J, with 12 bases in the middle. The CDR3 DNA follows: TGTGCCAGCAGCGGCCCCCGAAGGGAGACCCAGTACTTC. Its protein product is CASSGPRRETQYF.

This clonotype was seen repeatedly, ten times or more. The chain couples TRBV12-3 or TRBV12-4 to TRBJ2-2; D uncertain. V shed 2 bases and J shed 0 bases, with 4 bases lying between them. This CDR3 has 14 amino acids. The CDR3 DNA sequence: TGTGCCAGCAGTTTAAGTACGAACACCGGGGAGCTGTTTTTT. It is translated as CASSLSTNTGELFF.

The chain joins TRBV4-3 to TRBJ2-1; D is uncertain. The CDR3 consists of 12 residues. Germline loops: CDR1 LGHNA, CDR2 YSLEER. V was clipped by 6 bases and J by 7 bases, with 10 bases between them. As DNA, the CDR3 is TGCGCCAGCAGTGCGTACGGGAATGAGCAGTTCTTC. It yields the protein CASSAYGNEQFF.

The genes are TRBV18 and TRBJ2-3; either TRBD1 or TRBD2 may fit D (5 bases each). CDR3 size: 14 residues. Germline V gene data show CDR1 as KGHSH and CDR2 as LQKENI. V lost 3 bases, J lost 6 bases, and 13 bases lay in between. DNA for the CDR3: TGTGCCAGCTCACCCGAGGGGTTACGCGATACGCAGTATTTT. Its protein product is CASSPEGLRDTQYF.

The chain employs TRBV7-2 and TRBJ1-1; TRBD1 matches 7 bases. Trimming at V came to 4 bases and at J to 4 bases, leaving 9 bases not matched to a gene. CDR3 size: 15 residues. CDR1 SGHTA and CDR2 FQGNSA come from the germline V gene. CDR3 bases: TGTGCCAGCAGCTCCCAGGGGGAATCGATCACTGAAGCTTTCTTT. This sequence encodes CASSSQGESITEAFF.

There are many counts of this clonotype. V gene TRBV27 combines with J gene TRBJ2-5, with 8 bases that match TRBD1. This CDR3 contains 16 residues. Germline V CDR1 and CDR2: MNHEY, SMNVEV (reference sequence). Germline trimming cut 6 bases from V and 0 bases from J; bases unmatched to any gene: 9. CDR3 nucleotide sequence: TGTGCCAGCAGACCATATTGGGGACAGGACCAAGAGACCCAGTACTTC. Amino acids: CASRPYWGQDQETQYF.

The J gene is TRBJ1-2, the V gene TRBV20-1; no reliable D call. CDR1 and CDR2 (germline): DFQATT, SNEGSKA (reference sequence). The CDR3 loop spans 12 amino acids. Trimming removed 6 bases from V and 0 bases from J, with 8 bases in between. In nucleotides, the CDR3 is TGCAGTGCACCCGGGACTAACTATGGCTACACCTTC. Residues: CSAPGTNYGYTF.

This clonotype was detected only a few times. The rearrangement uses TRBV12-3 or TRBV12-4 and TRBJ2-3, with D perhaps TRBD1 (8 bases). The V end lost 6 bases, the J end lost 2 bases, and 15 bases lay between the germline ends. The CDR3 is 15 amino acids. The CDR3 DNA reads as TGTGCCAGCAGGGCACAGGGGGGGGTCACAGATACGCAGTATTTT. Its translation: CASRAQGGVTDTQYF.

This clonotype was counted only a few times. This chain connects TRBV15 to TRBJ2-2; D is ambiguous. The CDR3 runs 16 residues. Deletions cut 0 bases from V and 1 base from J, with 9 bases between. The V gene's germline CDR1 is LNHNV and CDR2 YYDKDF (reference sequence). The chain's CDR3 is CATSREWAGNTGELFF. For the CDR3, the DNA is TGTGCCACCAGCAGAGAATGGGCAGGGAACACCGGGGAGCTGTTTTTT.

This rearrangement joins TRBV30 to TRBJ1-2, with D unclear. The CDR3 covers 14 residues. Per the germline V gene, CDR1 is GTSNPN and CDR2 is SVGIG (reference sequence). With 0 bases removed from V and 2 bases from J, the gap between germline ends came to 10 bases. CDR3: CAWSVETANYGYTF. The CDR3 DNA follows: TGTGCCTGGAGTGTAGAAACAGCCAACTATGGCTACACCTTC.

This clonotype has a count of ten or more. The gene calls are TRBV12-3 or TRBV12-4 and TRBJ2-7, with a tentative D call TRBD2 (7 bases). This CDR3 has 14 residues. Trimming shortened V by 5 bases and J by 6 bases, and 17 bases separated the two germline ends. This CDR3 reads CASSPDGGRLEQYV. CDR3 coding DNA: TGTGCCAGCAGTCCGGACGGGGGGCGCCTCGAGCAGTACGTC.

This clonotype showed up many times. This sequence joins TRBV11-2 and TRBJ2-1; D perhaps matches TRBD1 (6 bases). V was trimmed by 5 bases and J by 8 bases, leaving 28 bases between them. The CDR3 is made up of 18 amino acids. CDR1 is SGHAT and CDR2 is FQNNGV in the germline V gene. In DNA form, the CDR3 reads TGTGCCAGCAGCCAGAGCCCAGTCCCCGGTCAGGGGCGGGATGAGCAGTTCTTC. It codes for CASSQSPVPGQGRDEQFF.

This chain joins TRBV9 and TRBJ2-3; D ambiguous. Germline loops: CDR1 SGDLS, CDR2 YYNGEE. Trimming took 0 bases from V and 5 from J, leaving 10 bases between them. The CDR3 contains 14 residues. CDR3 nucleotide sequence: TGTGCCAGCAGCGTAGAGGGATCCAAAGATACGCAGTATTTT. It translates to CASSVEGSKDTQYF.

The genes are TRBV10-3 and TRBJ2-4; tentatively, D is TRBD1 or TRBD2 (5 bases each). The CDR3 is made up of 11 amino acids. V lost 8 bases, J lost 14 bases, and 16 bases lay in between. The germline CDR1 and CDR2 sequences are ENHRY and SYGVKD. The CDR3 DNA follows: TGTGCCATCGGGGACCCCGGGATAAAGTACTTC. Its protein product is CAIGDPGIKYF.

The chain's CDR3 is CASSPLVGAQETQYF. The CDR3 region has the DNA TGTGCCAGCAGTCCCCTTGTAGGGGCCCAAGAGACCCAGTACTTC. The chain couples TRBV5-5 to TRBJ2-5; perhaps TRBD1 as D (5 bases). This CDR3 comprises 15 residues. Germline CDR1 SGHKS, CDR2 YYEKEE (reference sequence). Trimming took 5 bases from V and 1 from J, leaving 15 bases between them.

The chain couples TRBV4-2 to TRBJ1-1, with TRBD1 identical over 12 bases. With V trimmed by 6 bases and J by 5 bases, 25 bases remained unmatched. The CDR3 contains 21 residues. Germline values: CDR1 LGHNA, CDR2 YNFKEQ. The CDR3 here is CASSTMKGPRDRGRILTEAFF. As DNA, the CDR3 is TGTGCCAGCAGTACCATGAAGGGACCCCGGGACAGGGGGCGCATTCTTACTGAAGCTTTCTTT.

The genes are TRBV11-1 and TRBJ1-2; D may be TRBD1 (6 bases). The V gene's germline CDR1 is SGHAT and CDR2 FQDESV (reference sequence). Trimming took off 5 bases at V and 8 bases at J, with 15 bases between the two ends. The CDR3 consists of 13 residues. CDR3 sequence: CASSPHGGQGYTF. In nucleotides, the CDR3 is TGTGCCAGCAGCCCCCATGGGGGGCAAGGCTACACCTTC.

Many counts were recorded for this clonotype. The CDR3 loop is CASSQVGGAGGKYNEQFF. CDR3 sequence (DNA): TGCGCCAGCAGCCAAGTGGGGGGGGCCGGGGGAAAGTACAATGAGCAGTTCTTC. V gene TRBV4-3 combines with J gene TRBJ2-1; possibly TRBD2 for D (7 bases). This CDR3 is 18 amino acids long. V gave up 1 base and J gave up 4 bases, with 20 bases separating them. Germline V gene sequence: CDR1 LGHNA, CDR2 YSLEER.

This clonotype was seen only a few times. The chain carries TRBV10-3 and TRBJ2-6, with D tentatively TRBD2 (5 bases). Germline lookup yields CDR1 ENHRY and CDR2 SYGVKD. The CDR3 runs 13 residues. The ends were cut back, 11 bases at V and 1 base at J, with 9 bases in the middle. Here the CDR3 reads CAAVASGANVLTF. The CDR3 nucleotides are TGTGCCGCCGTAGCGTCTGGGGCCAACGTCCTGACTTTC.

The V call is TRBV15, the J call TRBJ1-1; D is uncertain. Germline lookup yields CDR1 LNHNV and CDR2 YYDKDF (reference sequence). The V gene lost 5 bases and the J gene lost 0 bases, with 13 bases spanning the gap. The CDR3 is 15 amino acids. The CDR3 here is CATSEEGSMNTEAFF. CDR3 in DNA: TGTGCCACCAGCGAGGAGGGAAGTATGAACACTGAAGCTTTCTTT.

This chain connects TRBV9 to TRBJ2-1; D assignment may be TRBD1 or TRBD2 (5 bases each). CDR1 is SGDLS and CDR2 is YYNGEE in the germline V gene. CDR3 size: 16 residues. V lost 4 bases to trimming and J lost 2 bases, with 16 bases between them. In nucleotides, the CDR3 is TGTGCCAGCAGCCCCGTTGGGACCCGGCCCTACAATGAGCAGTTCTTC. As protein: CASSPVGTRPYNEQFF.

V gene TRBV18 combines with J gene TRBJ2-2; D is unclear. The CDR3 loop spans 14 amino acids. With 0 bases removed from V and 5 bases from J, the gap between germline ends came to 7 bases. CDR1 and CDR2 from the germline V gene are KGHSH and LQKENI. CDR3 bases: TGTGCCAGCTCACCACCGAGGAAAACCGGGGAGCTGTTTTTT. It codes for CASSPPRKTGELFF.